Each of the 30 T cell receptor beta chains below was sequenced from the same sample in a study of tumor-infiltrating lymphocytes in primary liver carcinoma. Unsorted bulk tissue (about 20-30 mg) underwent RNA and DNA co-extraction. TCR beta cDNA was reverse-transcribed from about 500 ng of total RNA. The reaction used a constant-region primer and ProtoScript II reverse transcriptase. Construction of TCR beta libraries relied on three successive nested multiplex PCR rounds employing slightly modified ARM-PCR. Amplification in the first two PCR rounds was performed using TRBV1-TRBV30 forward primers and a C-beta reverse primer for approximately 10 cycles each. TCRdb re-derived calls from the multiplex PCR reads in MiXCR, one entry per CDR3 protein. The table includes roughly 100,000 distinct CDR3 sequences, around 63% detected once. The sample was liver tumor tissue from sampling region 5. The subset: tumor region T5, tumor centre. The origin of the receptors is a woman aged 55 to 70 with primary liver carcinoma and hepatitis B virus infection.

As to this clonotype: Compared with germline, one end of the junction differs, possibly owing to a read error. This chain uses TRBV6-1 with TRBJ2-1, with a possible D match to TRBD2 (5 bases). There are 15 residues in the CDR3. Germline V gives CDR1 MNHNS, CDR2 SASEGT. The CDR3 DNA reads as TGTGCCAGCTCCCAGCGTGGGAGCTCCTACAATGAGCAGTTCTTT. Its protein is CASSQRGSSYNEQFF.

This clonotype was detected many times. The CDR3 sequence is CASSDARDTQYF. Here the CDR3 DNA reads TGCGCCAGCAGTGACGCGCGAGATACGCAGTATTTT. This chain uses TRBV10-2 with TRBJ2-3; D unclear. The CDR3 runs to 12 residues. The germline V gene encodes CDR1 WSHSY and CDR2 SAAADI. V dropped 3 bases and J dropped 5 bases, with 6 bases sitting between them.

This clonotype was observed many times. The chain is built from TRBV6-6 and TRBJ2-2; D is possibly TRBD2 (6 bases). CDR1 and CDR2 from the germline V gene are MNHNY and SVGAGI (reference sequence). CDR3 size: 16 residues. Deletions cut 4 bases from V and 3 bases from J, with 15 bases between. Here the CDR3 reads CASSFGGAQDTGELFF. CDR3 bases: TGTGCCAGCAGTTTCGGAGGGGCGCAGGACACCGGGGAGCTGTTTTTT.

This clonotype has a count of ten or more. The chain uses TRBV29-1 and TRBJ1-2; TRBD1 matches 9 bases. CDR1 SQVTM and CDR2 ANQGSEA come from the germline V gene. CDR3 size: 17 residues. Unmatched junction bases numbered 13, after V lost 1 base and J lost 4 bases. CDR3 in amino acids: CSVEVAGQTGGGYGYTF. CDR3 coding DNA: TGCAGCGTTGAAGTCGCGGGGCAAACAGGGGGCGGCTATGGCTACACCTTC.

This clonotype was observed at least ten times. The gene calls are TRBV12-3 or TRBV12-4 and TRBJ1-1; the match to TRBD1 covers 9 bases. Trimming took 3 bases from V and 6 from J; bases not matched to a gene: 11. The CDR3 covers 16 residues. The CDR3 reads CASSFWKGQGEPEAFF. The CDR3 nucleotides read TGTGCCAGCAGTTTCTGGAAGGGACAGGGTGAGCCTGAAGCTTTCTTT.

This clonotype is labeled as medium-sized (0.01 to 0.1%). The chain recombines TRBV11-2 with TRBJ1-1; no clear D. CDR1 is SGHAT and CDR2 is FQNNGV in the germline V gene. Trimming pared 4 bases from V and 5 bases from J, leaving 11 bases between. The CDR3 runs to 13 residues. CDR3 in amino acids: CASSSPPSTEAFF. CDR3 bases: TGTGCCAGCAGCTCACCCCCAAGTACTGAAGCTTTCTTT.

The sample holds a few counts of this clonotype. Just one base apart from a much larger clone, this may be a read error. V is TRBV5-1 and J is TRBJ2-1, with a possible D match to TRBD2 (7 bases). Germline V gene sequence: CDR1 SGHRS, CDR2 YFSETQ. The CDR3 has 16 residues. In DNA, the CDR3 is TGCGCCAGCAGCTTGGTCAGCGGGACAATTGACAATGAGCGGTTCTTC. Translating gives CASSLVSGTIDNERFF.

This sequence joins TRBV11-2 and TRBJ1-6; 7 nucleotides match TRBD1. Germline V gene data show CDR1 as SGHAT and CDR2 as FQNNGV. Trimming cost V 4 bases and J 6 bases; bases outside gene matches: 9. The length of the CDR3 is 16 residues. The DNA of the CDR3 is TGTGCCAGCAGCTCAGAGGCAGGGGGAAGTAATTCACCCCTCCACTTT. Protein: CASSSEAGGSNSPLHF.

About this clonotype itself: One end of the junction does not line up with germline, which may come from a read error. The genes are TRBV11-3 and TRBJ2-1, with 7 positions matching TRBD2. CDR3 size: 15 residues. Germline lookup yields CDR1 SGHNT and CDR2 YENEEA. The CDR3 sequence: CVSGLGTSGKLDQFF. DNA of the CDR3: TGTGTCAGCGGCTTAGGAACAAGCGGGAAGCTTGATCAGTTCTTC.

There are a few counts of this clonotype. A much larger clone lies one base from this, so it may be a read error. V usage is TRBV12-3 or TRBV12-4 and J usage is TRBJ1-4; D is undetermined. This CDR3 spans 14 amino acids. V was trimmed by 5 bases and J by 2 bases, leaving 9 bases between them. The CDR3 region has the DNA TGTGCCAGCAGTCCGAGGTGGACTAATGAAAAACTGTTTTTT. Translating gives CASSPRWTNEKLFF.

Details on this clonotype: Germline is not matched at one junction end, which may reflect a read error. The V and J genes are TRBV12-3 or TRBV12-4 and TRBJ1-5; 9 bases match TRBD1. The CDR3 runs to 13 residues. CDR3 amino acids: CTSRTGDDQPQHF. The DNA for the CDR3 is TGTACCAGCAGGACAGGGGACGATCAGCCCCAGCATTTT.

The rearrangement joins TRBV7-8 to TRBJ2-3; 8 nucleotides match TRBD2. The CDR3 consists of 14 residues. V gave up 11 bases and J gave up 6 bases; unmatched junction bases: 13. Germline V gene data show CDR1 as SGHVS and CDR2 as FQNEAQ. The chain's CDR3 is CADTPVTSADTQYF. The CDR3 DNA reads TGTGCCGACACCCCGGTGACTAGCGCGGATACGCAGTATTTT.

As concerns this clonotype: An end of the junction does not agree with germline; a read error may underlie this. The CDR3 is CASSPELRGLSSVANVLTF. CDR3 DNA sequence: TGTGCCAGCAGCCCAGAGCTGCGGGGGCTTAGCTCTGTGGCCAACGTCCTGACTTTC. The chain uses TRBV11-2 and TRBJ2-6, with D perhaps TRBD2 (7 bases). CDR3 length equals 19 residues. Per the germline V gene, CDR1 is SGHAT and CDR2 is FQNNGV.

The V call is TRBV6-5, the J call TRBJ2-5, with D maybe TRBD1 (6 bases). The V gene's germline CDR1 is MNHEY and CDR2 SVGAGI. The CDR3 is 14 amino acids. Trimming removed 6 bases from V and 3 bases from J, with 14 bases in between. The CDR3 DNA is TGTGCCAGCAGCCGCTGGACAGCCAAAGAGACCCAGTACTTC. It specifies CASSRWTAKETQYF.

This clonotype was seen many times. The chain combines TRBV7-8 with TRBJ1-2, with D tentatively TRBD1 (5 bases). V gave up 6 bases and J gave up 13 bases, with 27 bases separating them. Germline assignment: CDR1 SGHVS and CDR2 FQNEAQ. The length of the CDR3 is 15 residues. The CDR3: CASSAEAGSGLRFTF. DNA for the CDR3: TGTGCCAGCAGTGCAGAGGCGGGTTCGGGGCTCCGGTTCACCTTC.

The chain links TRBV18 to TRBJ1-2, with no clear D. The V end was cut by 3 bases, the J end by 4 bases, with 9 bases between. This CDR3 region has 13 residues. The germline V gene has CDR1 KGHSH and CDR2 LQKENI. The CDR3 DNA sequence: TGTGCCAGCTCACCGGAGTCGACCTATGGCTACACCTTC. This translates into CASSPESTYGYTF.

For this clonotype: It is likely a read error, because the conserved phenylalanine at the end of the CDR3 is missing. This rearrangement joins TRBV29-1 to TRBJ2-5, with TRBD1 matching 11 bases. This CDR3 is 15 amino acids long. Germline V CDR1 and CDR2: SQVTM, ANQGSEA. Trimming took 4 bases from V and 9 from J; bases not matched to a gene: 13. CDR3 sequence reads: CSVGSGTGGLEAQYL. Written as DNA, the CDR3 is TGCAGCGTTGGCTCCGGGACAGGGGGATTGGAGGCCCAGTACTTA.

Comment on this clonotype: One end of the junction fails to match germline, which may point to a read error. This sequence joins TRBV7-9 and TRBJ2-5; 12 positions agree with TRBD2. The CDR3 runs 16 residues. Germline-derived CDR1 and CDR2 are SEHNR and FQNEAQ (reference sequence). The CDR3 bases are TGTGTCAGCAGCCTCCGGACTAGCGGGAACCAAGAGACCCAATACTTC. Amino acids: CVSSLRTSGNQETQYF.

To note about this clonotype: One end of the junction is discordant with germline, which a read error may explain. Written as DNA, the CDR3 is TGTGCCAGCAGCTTAGTGTCGGGGGCAGGAGGCTATGAGCAGTATTTC. Its translation is CASSLVSGAGGYEQYF. The V call is TRBV11-2, the J call TRBJ2-7; the D gene could be TRBD1 or TRBD2 (6 bases each). In germline, CDR1 is SGHAT, CDR2 FQNNGV. The CDR3 totals 16 residues.

A remark on this clonotype: As the CDR3 is not closed by the conserved phenylalanine or tryptophan, this likely results from a read error. The V gene is TRBV11-2, the J gene TRBJ2-2; D remains ambiguous. From germline, CDR1 is SGHAT and CDR2 FQNNGV. V dropped 6 bases and J dropped 7 bases, with 9 bases sitting between them. The CDR3 covers 12 residues. The CDR3 protein is CASSLMGGELFY. DNA of the CDR3: TGTGCCAGCAGTTTAATGGGCGGGGAGCTGTTTTAT.

The chain has TRBV11-2 and TRBJ2-3; perhaps TRBD2 as D (5 bases). This CDR3 is built from 14 residues. Looked up from germline, CDR1 is SGHAT and CDR2 is FQNNGV. Trimming left V 6 bases short and J 14 bases short, with 24 bases between. Written as DNA, the CDR3 is TGTGCCAGCAGTCTAACAAGGAGGCCCGGAAGCCCGTATTTT. Protein sequence: CASSLTRRPGSPYF.

V and J are TRBV28 and TRBJ1-4; 7 bases are a match to TRBD1. V shed 1 base, J shed 4 bases, and the junction held 15 bases outside the gene matches. This CDR3 region has 19 residues. Germline assignment: CDR1 MDHEN and CDR2 SYDVKM. CDR3 coding DNA: TGTGCCAGCAGTTTATTAGGCCAGGGGGAAACCTTGGGTAATGAAAAACTGTTTTTT. It is translated as CASSLLGQGETLGNEKLFF.

The chain employs TRBV11-2 and TRBJ2-2; 8 bases map to TRBD1. V lost 7 bases, J lost 7 bases, and 14 bases stayed unmatched. The CDR3 is made up of 16 amino acids. Germline loops: CDR1 SGHAT, CDR2 FQNNGV. In DNA, the CDR3 is TGTGCCAGCACCCGCGACCGGGTCAGGGGGCACGGGGAGCTGTTTTTT. It specifies CASTRDRVRGHGELFF.

Comments on this clonotype: A much larger clone differs by one base, so this may be a read error. The chain uses TRBV7-9 and TRBJ2-2; weak D call: TRBD1 (6 bases). The V and J ends lost 7 bases and 7 bases respectively, with 13 bases between them. Germline V gene lookup returns CDR1 SEHNR and CDR2 FQNEAQ (reference sequence). The CDR3 spans 13 residues. The CDR3: CASNLQQGGELFF. The CDR3 DNA follows: TGTGCCAGCAACCTCCAACAGGGCGGGGAGCTGTTTTTT.

Regarding this clonotype: A read error is likely, as this CDR3 ends without the conserved phenylalanine or tryptophan. The V call is TRBV5-4, the J call TRBJ2-1; 9 bases are shared with TRBD2. The V segment lost 4 bases and the J segment 7 bases; nucleotides outside the gene matches: 12. Germline assignment: CDR1 SGHNT and CDR2 YYREEE (reference sequence). The CDR3 spans 16 residues. This CDR3 is CASSPRVAGELNEQFV. CDR3 nucleotide sequence: TGTGCCAGCAGCCCTCGAGTAGCGGGAGAGTTGAATGAGCAGTTCGTC.

This clonotype was seen ten or more times. The chain recombines TRBV5-1 with TRBJ1-4, with 9 bases that match TRBD1. Germline CDR1 reads SGHRS; CDR2 reads YFSETQ. The junction had 12 bases not matched to a gene; V was cut back by 1 base and J by 8 bases. The CDR3 has 17 residues. The CDR3 DNA sequence: TGCGCCAGCAGCTTGAACCCTCCCGGGACAGGGTACGAAAAACTGTTTTTT. Translated, it gives CASSLNPPGTGYEKLFF.

Regarding this clonotype: At one end the junction does not follow the germline gene, possibly because of a read error. This rearrangement joins TRBV4-2 to TRBJ1-2, with 7 bases aligning to TRBD1. Germline-derived CDR1 and CDR2 are LGHNA and YNFKEQ. The CDR3 has 14 amino acids. This chain's CDR3 is CARSQAWEGAGYTF. The CDR3 DNA follows: TGTGCCAGAAGCCAAGCATGGGAGGGGGCTGGCTACACCTTC.

The table lists this clonotype with a count of one. The gene calls are TRBV6-5 and TRBJ2-7; 8 bases fit TRBD2. Trimming took 1 base from V and 4 from J; bases not matched to a gene: 30. Germline V gene sequence: CDR1 MNHEY, CDR2 SVGAGI. The CDR3 consists of 23 residues. This CDR3 is CASSYLGAVRGRNSGNRDYEQYF. The CDR3 nucleotides read TGTGCCAGCAGTTACTTAGGGGCAGTAAGGGGACGGAATAGCGGGAATAGAGATTACGAGCAGTACTTC.

On this clonotype: Germline and junction disagree at one end, which may indicate a read error. The rearrangement links TRBV12-3 or TRBV12-4 to TRBJ1-1, with D unclear. CDR3 size: 14 residues. CDR3 protein: CASSLSQCRTEAFF. DNA for the CDR3: TGTGCCAGCAGTTTATCACAGTGTCGTACTGAAGCTTTCTTC.

As for this clonotype: The junction departs from the called germline gene at one end, perhaps through a read error. The gene calls are TRBV11-2 and TRBJ1-2; a weak D match, TRBD1 (5 bases). The length of the CDR3 is 15 residues. Per the germline V gene, CDR1 is SGHAT and CDR2 is FQNNGV. The CDR3 region has the DNA TGTGACAGCAGCACGTCGGCAGGGTTGATCCCTGGCTACACCTTC. As protein: CDSSTSAGLIPGYTF.